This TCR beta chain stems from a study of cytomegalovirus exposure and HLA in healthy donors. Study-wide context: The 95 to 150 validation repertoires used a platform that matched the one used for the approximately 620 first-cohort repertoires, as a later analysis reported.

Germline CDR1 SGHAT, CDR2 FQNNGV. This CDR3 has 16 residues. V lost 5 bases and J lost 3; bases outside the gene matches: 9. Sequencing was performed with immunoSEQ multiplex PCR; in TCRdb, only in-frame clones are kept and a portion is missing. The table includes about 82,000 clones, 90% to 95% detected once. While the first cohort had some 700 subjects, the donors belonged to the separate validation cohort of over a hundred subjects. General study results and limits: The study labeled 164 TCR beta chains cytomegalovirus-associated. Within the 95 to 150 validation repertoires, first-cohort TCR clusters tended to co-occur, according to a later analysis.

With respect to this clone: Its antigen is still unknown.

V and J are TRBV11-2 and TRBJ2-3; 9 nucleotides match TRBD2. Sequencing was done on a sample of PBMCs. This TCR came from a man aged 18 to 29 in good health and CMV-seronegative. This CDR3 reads CASSRSLAGSTDTQYF. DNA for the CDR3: TGTGCCAGCAGCAGAAGCCTAGCGGGGAGTACAGATACGCAGTATTTT.